The clone carrying this T cell receptor beta chain has a handful of counts. Its target is not known. This entry is derived from a study of beta chain features in type 1 diabetes. As for the study in general: Researchers looked at some 99 million sorted cells across all samples.

Whole-study findings and limits: Type 1 diabetes patients had TCRB CDR3s that were shorter (moderately but significantly so) in all four CD4+ subsets.

The sequenced template was cDNA made from the entire isolated RNA. Clones were sequenced by immunoSEQ multiplex PCR, and TCRdb holds only the in-frame ones, with some missing. The repertoire has hundreds of thousands of clones, roughly 13% of them found once; the top ten carry less than 0.04%. The authors sorted CD4+ naive, central memory, regulatory and stem cell-like memory cells via CD45RO/CCR7/CD25/CD127/CD95/CD27. The TCR comes from a young man in good health. What was sequenced was naive CD4+ T cells from blood.

The DNA for the CDR3 is TGCAGCGCCGCCGGGGGGCAGGGGAATCATTACTATGGCTACACCTTC. Translation gives CSAAGGQGNHYYGYTF. This chain joins TRBV29-1 and TRBJ1-2; weak D call: TRBD1 (6 bases). V was shortened by 7 bases and J by 3 bases, with 24 bases between the two germline ends. CDR3 length: 16 residues. Looked up from germline, CDR1 is SQVTM and CDR2 is ANQGSEA.